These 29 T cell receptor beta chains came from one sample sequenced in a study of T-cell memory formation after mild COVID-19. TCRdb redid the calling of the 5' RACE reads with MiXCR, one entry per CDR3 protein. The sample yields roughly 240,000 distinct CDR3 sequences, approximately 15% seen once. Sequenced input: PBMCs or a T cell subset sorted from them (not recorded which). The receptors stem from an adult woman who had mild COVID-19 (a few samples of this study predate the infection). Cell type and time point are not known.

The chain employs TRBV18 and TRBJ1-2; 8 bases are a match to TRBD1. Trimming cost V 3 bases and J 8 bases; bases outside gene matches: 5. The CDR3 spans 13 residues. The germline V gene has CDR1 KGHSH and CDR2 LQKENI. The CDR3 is CASSPTGEGGYTF. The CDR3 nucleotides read TGTGCCAGCTCACCGACAGGGGAGGGCGGCTACACCTTC.

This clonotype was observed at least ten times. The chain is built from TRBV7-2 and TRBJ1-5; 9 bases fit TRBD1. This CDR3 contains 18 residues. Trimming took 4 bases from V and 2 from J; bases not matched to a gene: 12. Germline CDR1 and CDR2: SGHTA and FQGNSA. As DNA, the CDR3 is TGTGCCAGCAGCTCACCGGGACAGGGACCCCGGGGCAATCAGCCCCAGCATTTT. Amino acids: CASSSPGQGPRGNQPQHF.

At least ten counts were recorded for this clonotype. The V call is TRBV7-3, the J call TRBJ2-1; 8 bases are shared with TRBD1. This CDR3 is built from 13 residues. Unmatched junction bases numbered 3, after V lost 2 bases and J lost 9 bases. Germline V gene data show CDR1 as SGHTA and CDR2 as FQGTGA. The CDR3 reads CASSLDRGGEQFF. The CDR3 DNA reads TGTGCCAGCAGCTTAGACAGGGGCGGTGAGCAGTTCTTC.

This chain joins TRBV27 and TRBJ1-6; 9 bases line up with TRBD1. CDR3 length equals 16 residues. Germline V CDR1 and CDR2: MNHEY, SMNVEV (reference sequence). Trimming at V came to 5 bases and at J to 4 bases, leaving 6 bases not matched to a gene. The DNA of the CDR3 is TGTGCCAGCAGTGGGACAGGGAGGATATATAATTCACCCCTCCACTTT. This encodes CASSGTGRIYNSPLHF.

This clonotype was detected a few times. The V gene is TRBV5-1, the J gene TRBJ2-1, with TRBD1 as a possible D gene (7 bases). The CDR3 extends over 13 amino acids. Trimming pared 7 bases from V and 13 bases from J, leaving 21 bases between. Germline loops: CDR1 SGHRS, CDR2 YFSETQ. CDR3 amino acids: CASGRDKGQHQFF. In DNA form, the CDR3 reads TGCGCCAGCGGGCGGGATAAGGGACAGCACCAGTTCTTC.

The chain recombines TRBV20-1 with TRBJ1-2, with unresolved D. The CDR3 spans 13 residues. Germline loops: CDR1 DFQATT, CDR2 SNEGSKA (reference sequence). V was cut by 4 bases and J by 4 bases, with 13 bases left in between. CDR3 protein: CSATPDTFYGYTF. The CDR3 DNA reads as TGCAGTGCTACTCCGGATACGTTCTATGGCTACACCTTC.

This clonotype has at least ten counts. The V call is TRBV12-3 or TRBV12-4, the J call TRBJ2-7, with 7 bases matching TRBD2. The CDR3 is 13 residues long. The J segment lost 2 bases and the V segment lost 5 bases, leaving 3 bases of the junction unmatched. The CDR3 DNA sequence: TGTGCCAGCAGTCCCGGACTAGCCTACGAGCAGTACTTC. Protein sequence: CASSPGLAYEQYF.

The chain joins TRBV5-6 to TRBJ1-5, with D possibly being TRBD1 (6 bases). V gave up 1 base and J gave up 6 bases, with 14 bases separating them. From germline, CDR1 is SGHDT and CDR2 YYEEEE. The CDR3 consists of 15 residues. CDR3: CASSLRPGARQPQHF. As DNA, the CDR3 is TGTGCCAGCAGCTTGAGGCCAGGGGCACGTCAGCCCCAGCATTTT.

Here the CDR3 reads CASSLSPGHGPQYF. The DNA of the CDR3 is TGTGCCAGCAGCTTAAGTCCTGGACATGGGCCCCAGTACTTC. This chain links TRBV11-2 with TRBJ2-5; a weak D match, TRBD1 (5 bases). This CDR3 region has 14 residues. The V gene lost 2 bases and the J gene lost 9 bases, with 16 bases spanning the gap. Germline CDR1 reads SGHAT; CDR2 reads FQNNGV.

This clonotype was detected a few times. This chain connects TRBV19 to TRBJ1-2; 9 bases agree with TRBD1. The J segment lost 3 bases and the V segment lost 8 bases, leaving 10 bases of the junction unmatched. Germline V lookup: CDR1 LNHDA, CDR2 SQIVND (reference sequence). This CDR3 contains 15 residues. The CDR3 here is CASRRTGVDDYGYTF. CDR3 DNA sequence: TGTGCCAGTCGACGGACAGGGGTCGATGACTATGGCTACACCTTC.

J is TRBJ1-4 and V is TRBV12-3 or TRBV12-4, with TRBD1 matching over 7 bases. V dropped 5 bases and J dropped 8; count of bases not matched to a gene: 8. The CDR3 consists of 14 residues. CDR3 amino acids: CASSLGQAGEKLFF. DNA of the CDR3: TGTGCCAGCAGTCTCGGACAGGCAGGAGAAAAACTGTTTTTT.

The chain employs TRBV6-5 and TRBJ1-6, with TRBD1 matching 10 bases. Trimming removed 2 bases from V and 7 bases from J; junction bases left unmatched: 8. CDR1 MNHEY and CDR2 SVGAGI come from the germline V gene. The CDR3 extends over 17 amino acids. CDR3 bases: TGTGCCAGCAGTTACACGCCGGGACAGGGGAGAAATTCACCCCTCCACTTT. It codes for CASSYTPGQGRNSPLHF.

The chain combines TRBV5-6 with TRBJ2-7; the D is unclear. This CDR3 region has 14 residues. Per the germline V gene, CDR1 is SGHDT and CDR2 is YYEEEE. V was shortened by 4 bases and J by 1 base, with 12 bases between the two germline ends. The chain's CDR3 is CASSRVWGSYEQYF. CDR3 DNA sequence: TGTGCCAGCAGCCGAGTCTGGGGTTCCTACGAGCAGTACTTC.

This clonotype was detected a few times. The CDR3 is CASSLAGDREYEQYF. For the CDR3, the DNA is TGCGCCAGCAGCTTGGCCGGGGACAGGGAGTACGAGCAGTACTTC. V usage is TRBV5-1 and J usage is TRBJ2-7; 9 nucleotides line up with TRBD1. J was trimmed by 4 bases and V by 0 bases; bases with no gene match: 5. This CDR3 contains 15 residues. Germline loops: CDR1 SGHRS, CDR2 YFSETQ.

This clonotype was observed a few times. CDR3 amino acids: CASSLGGNLIYNEQFF. The DNA for the CDR3 is TGTGCCAGCAGCTTAGGGGGGAACCTTATATACAATGAGCAGTTCTTC. J is TRBJ2-1 and V is TRBV7-9; either TRBD1 or TRBD2 may supply D (5 bases each). CDR3 length equals 16 residues. Between the trimmed V and J ends, which lost 1 base and 4 bases, there was a span of 14 bases. From germline, CDR1 is SEHNR and CDR2 FQNEAQ (reference sequence).

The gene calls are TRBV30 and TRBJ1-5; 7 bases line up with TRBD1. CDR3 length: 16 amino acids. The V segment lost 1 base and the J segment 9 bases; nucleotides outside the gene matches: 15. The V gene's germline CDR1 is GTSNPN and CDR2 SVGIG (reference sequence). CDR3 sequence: CAWSAGGTARFWPQHF. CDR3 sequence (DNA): TGTGCCTGGAGTGCCGGGGGGACAGCGAGGTTTTGGCCCCAGCATTTT.

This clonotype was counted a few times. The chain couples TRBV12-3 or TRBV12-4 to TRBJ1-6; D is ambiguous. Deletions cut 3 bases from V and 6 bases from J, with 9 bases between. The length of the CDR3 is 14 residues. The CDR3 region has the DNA TGTGCCAGCAGTTTCGGCCCATCTAATTCACCCCTCCACTTT. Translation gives CASSFGPSNSPLHF.

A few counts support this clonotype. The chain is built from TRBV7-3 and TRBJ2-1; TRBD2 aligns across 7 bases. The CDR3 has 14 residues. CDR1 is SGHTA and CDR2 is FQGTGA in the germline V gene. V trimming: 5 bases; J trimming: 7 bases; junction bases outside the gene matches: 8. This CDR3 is CASSTAGTTNEQFF. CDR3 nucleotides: TGTGCCAGCAGCACCGCCGGGACTACAAATGAGCAGTTCTTC.

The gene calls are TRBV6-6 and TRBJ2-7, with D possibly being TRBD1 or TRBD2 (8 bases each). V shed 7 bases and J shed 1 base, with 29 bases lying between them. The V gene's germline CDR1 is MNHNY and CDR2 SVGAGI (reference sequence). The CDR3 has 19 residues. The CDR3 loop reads CASKDPGDRLKRGSYEQYF. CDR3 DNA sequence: TGTGCCAGCAAAGATCCGGGGGACAGGTTGAAGCGGGGGTCCTACGAGCAGTACTTC.

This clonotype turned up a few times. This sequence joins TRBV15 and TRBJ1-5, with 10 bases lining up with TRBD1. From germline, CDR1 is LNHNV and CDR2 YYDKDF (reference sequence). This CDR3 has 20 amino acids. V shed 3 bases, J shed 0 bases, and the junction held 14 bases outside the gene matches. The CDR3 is CATSREEPGQGLHSNQPQHF. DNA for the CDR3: TGTGCCACCAGCAGGGAGGAGCCGGGACAGGGGTTACATAGCAATCAGCCCCAGCATTTT.

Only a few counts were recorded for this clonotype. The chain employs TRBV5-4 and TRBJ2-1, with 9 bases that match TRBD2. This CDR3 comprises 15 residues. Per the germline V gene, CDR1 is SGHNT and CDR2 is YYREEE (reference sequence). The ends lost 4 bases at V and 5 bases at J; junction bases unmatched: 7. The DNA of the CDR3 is TGTGCCAGCAGCCCAGGCGGGAGGGCTAACAATGAGCAGTTCTTC. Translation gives CASSPGGRANNEQFF.

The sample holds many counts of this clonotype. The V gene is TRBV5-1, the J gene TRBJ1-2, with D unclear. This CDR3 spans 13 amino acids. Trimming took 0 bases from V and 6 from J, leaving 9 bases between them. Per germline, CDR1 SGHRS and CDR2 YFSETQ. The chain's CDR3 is CASSLEDAHGYTF. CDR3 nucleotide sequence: TGCGCCAGCAGCTTGGAGGACGCACATGGCTACACCTTC.

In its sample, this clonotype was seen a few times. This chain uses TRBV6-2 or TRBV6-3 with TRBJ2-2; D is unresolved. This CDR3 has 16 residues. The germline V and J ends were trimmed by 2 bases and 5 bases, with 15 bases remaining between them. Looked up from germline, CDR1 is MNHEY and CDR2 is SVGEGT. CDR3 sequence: CASSYLRVERTGELFF. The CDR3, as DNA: TGTGCCAGCAGTTACCTCCGGGTGGAACGTACCGGGGAGCTGTTTTTT.

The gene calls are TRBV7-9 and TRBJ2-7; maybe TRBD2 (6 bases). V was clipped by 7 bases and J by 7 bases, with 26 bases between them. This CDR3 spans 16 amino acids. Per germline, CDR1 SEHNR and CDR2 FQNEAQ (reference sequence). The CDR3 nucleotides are TGTGCCAGCACCCGGGGCGGGGACCCCGCAGGGCATGAGCAGTACTTC. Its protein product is CASTRGGDPAGHEQYF.

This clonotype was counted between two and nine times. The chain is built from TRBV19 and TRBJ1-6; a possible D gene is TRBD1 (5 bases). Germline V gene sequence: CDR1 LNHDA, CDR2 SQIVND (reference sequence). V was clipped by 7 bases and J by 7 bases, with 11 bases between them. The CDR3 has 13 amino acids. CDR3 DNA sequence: TGTGCCAGTACCCGACAGCTAAATTCACCCCTCCACTTT. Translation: CASTRQLNSPLHF.

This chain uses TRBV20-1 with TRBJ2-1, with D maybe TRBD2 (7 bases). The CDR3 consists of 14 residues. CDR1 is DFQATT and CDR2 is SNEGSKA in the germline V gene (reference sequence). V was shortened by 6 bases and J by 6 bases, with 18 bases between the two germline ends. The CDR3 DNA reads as TGCAGTGCACAGATATCGGGGGGCCCCAATGAGCAGTTCTTC. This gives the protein CSAQISGGPNEQFF.

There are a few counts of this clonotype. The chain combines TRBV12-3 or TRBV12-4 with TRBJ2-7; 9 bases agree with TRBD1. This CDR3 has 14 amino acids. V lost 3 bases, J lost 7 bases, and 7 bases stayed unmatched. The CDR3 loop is CASSFGQGREEQYF. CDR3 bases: TGTGCCAGCAGTTTCGGACAGGGGAGGGAAGAGCAGTACTTC.

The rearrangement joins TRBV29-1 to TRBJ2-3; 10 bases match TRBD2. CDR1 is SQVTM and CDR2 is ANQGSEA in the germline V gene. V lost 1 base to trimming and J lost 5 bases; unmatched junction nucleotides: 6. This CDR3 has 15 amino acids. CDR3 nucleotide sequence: TGCAGCGTTGAAGCTAGCGGGAGCTCGGGAGATACGCAGTATTTT. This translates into CSVEASGSSGDTQYF.

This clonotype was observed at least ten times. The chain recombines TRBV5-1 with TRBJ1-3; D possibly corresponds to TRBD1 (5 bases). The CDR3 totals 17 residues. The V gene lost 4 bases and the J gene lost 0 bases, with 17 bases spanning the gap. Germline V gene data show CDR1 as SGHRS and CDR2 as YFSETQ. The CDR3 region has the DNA TGCGCCAGCAGCGCCTCTGTTACAGGCAACTCTGGAAACACCATATATTTT. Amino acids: CASSASVTGNSGNTIYF.